This TCR beta chain was sequenced in a study of cytomegalovirus exposure and HLA in healthy donors. Primers for the PCR totalled 60 Vbeta and 13 Jbeta. Using immunoSEQ multiplex PCR, the repertoire was profiled, and TCRdb retains in-frame clones only, with some absent. This table has more than 100,000 clones, 77% appearing once. To note about this clone: Its antigen remains unidentified.

Germline V gene sequence: CDR1 SEHNR, CDR2 FQNEAQ (reference sequence). V was shortened by 1 base and J by 1 base, with 13 bases between the two germline ends. CDR3 length equals 16 residues. Overall study findings and caveats: Across all donors, roughly uniform sequencing depth was an assumption of the presence/absence analyses.

This chain connects TRBV7-9 to TRBJ2-5; TRBD1 is a possible D gene (6 bases). This receptor was obtained from a woman in her thirties or forties in good health and CMV-seronegative. Sample: PBMCs. The DNA for the CDR3 is TGTGCCAGCAGCTTAGTCCGGGACACCCTCCAAGAGACCCAGTACTTC. Residues: CASSLVRDTLQETQYF.